This passage covers 29 T cell receptor beta chains from one sample sequenced in a study of T cell responses to AZD1222 COVID-19 vaccine. The assay was immunoSEQ multiplex PCR, and TCRdb's table has in-frame clones only and misses some. This sample has around 81,000 clones, with 82% found just once. The specimen was peripheral blood, collected on day 0 of AZD1222 vaccination. Every receptor here comes from an adult in good health.

The CDR3 protein is CASSPGTRGYEQYF. For the CDR3, the DNA is TGTGCCAGCTCACCAGGGACTAGGGGCTACGAGCAGTACTTC. This rearrangement joins TRBV18 to TRBJ2-7; 8 bases are a match to TRBD2. The CDR3 extends over 14 amino acids. The trim removed 2 bases at V and 3 bases at J, leaving 3 bases unmatched. The V gene's germline CDR1 is KGHSH and CDR2 LQKENI. The full variable domain, rest sourced from reference TRBV18 and TRBJ2-7, is NAGVMQNPRHLVRRRGQEARLRCSPMKGHSHVYWYRQLPEEGLKFMVYLQKENIIDESGMPKERFSAEFPKEGPSILRIQQVVRGDSAAYFCASSPGTRGYEQYFGPGTRLTVT.

CDR3 protein: CASSLSNEQYF. Here the CDR3 DNA reads TGTGCCAGCAGCTTGTCGAACGAGCAGTACTTC. This chain connects TRBV5-4 to TRBJ2-7; D remains unclear. Trimming cost V 1 base and J 5 bases, with 4 bases left between them. Germline assignment: CDR1 SGHNT and CDR2 YYREEE (reference sequence). The CDR3 is made up of 11 amino acids.

J is TRBJ1-4 and V is TRBV18; D gene ambiguous. CDR3 size: 14 residues. Germline V gene lookup returns CDR1 KGHSH and CDR2 LQKENI. V lost 5 bases to trimming and J lost 7 bases, with 14 bases between them. The CDR3 DNA is TGTGCCAGCTCAACCTCGGGGATGAGTGAAAAACTGTTTTTT. Translation gives CASSTSGMSEKLFF.

There are a few counts of this clone. The chain links TRBV6-5 to TRBJ2-1, with D tentatively TRBD1 (5 bases). The CDR3 spans 12 residues. V lost 6 bases to trimming and J lost 9 bases, with 12 bases between them. CDR1 and CDR2 from the germline V gene are MNHEY and SVGAGI. The CDR3 DNA sequence: TGTGCCAGCAGCCTTCAGGGTAGTGAGCAGTTCTTC. Amino acids: CASSLQGSEQFF.

The CDR3 DNA is TGTGCCAGCAGCTTGGAGGGGACAGGAAGTAGGGCCACTGAAGCTTTCTTT. Its translation is CASSLEGTGSRATEAFF. The V call is TRBV5-6, the J call TRBJ1-1, with 8 nucleotides matching TRBD1. The germline CDR1 and CDR2 sequences are SGHDT and YYEEEE. The ends lost 0 bases at V and 4 bases at J; junction bases unmatched: 11. The CDR3 length is 17 residues.

V and J are TRBV6-6 and TRBJ2-1; 7 nucleotides match TRBD2. V shed 2 bases and J 8 bases; nucleotides not matched to a gene: 0. CDR1 and CDR2 (germline): MNHNY, SVGAGI (reference sequence). The CDR3 is made up of 12 amino acids. The CDR3 is CASSYGGDEQFF. CDR3 DNA: TGTGCCAGCAGTTACGGGGGGGATGAGCAGTTCTTC.

The chain employs TRBV12-3 or TRBV12-4 and TRBJ2-7; D not certain. CDR3 length: 11 residues. Trimming took off 3 bases at V and 5 bases at J, with 5 bases between the two ends. The CDR3 spells CASSLHHEQYF. CDR3 nucleotide sequence: TGTGCCAGCAGTTTGCACCACGAGCAGTACTTC.

The J gene is TRBJ2-7, the V gene TRBV19, with 7 bases matching TRBD2. The CDR3 spans 15 residues. With 7 bases clipped from V and 1 base from J, the junction kept 10 bases outside the gene matches. Germline assignment: CDR1 LNHDA and CDR2 SQIVND (reference sequence). The CDR3 sequence: CASTLRASGSYEQYF. CDR3 DNA: TGTGCCAGTACCCTCAGGGCTAGCGGATCCTACGAGCAGTACTTC. The complete variable domain, with remaining parts taken from reference TRBV19 and TRBJ2-7, reads DGGITQSPKYLFRKEGQNVTLSCEQNLNHDAMYWYRQDPGQGLRLIYYSQIVNDFQKGDIAEGYSVSREKKESFPLTVTSAQKNPTAFYLCASTLRASGSYEQYFGPGTRLTVT.

The rearrangement uses TRBV3-1 (or the pseudogene TRBV3-2) and TRBJ2-1, with 8 nucleotides matching TRBD2. This CDR3 is built from 15 residues. Germline CDR1 is LGHDT and CDR2 is YNNKEL (reference sequence). V shed 4 bases and J 5 bases; nucleotides not matched to a gene: 7. CDR3 residues: CASSRRGLVDNEQFF. The CDR3, as DNA: TGTGCCAGCAGCCGAAGGGGACTAGTCGACAATGAGCAGTTCTTC.

The CDR3 loop is CASSPPTGTNTEAFF. In nucleotides, the CDR3 is TGTGCCAGCTCACCCCCTACGGGGACGAACACTGAAGCTTTCTTT. The J gene is TRBJ1-1, the V gene TRBV18; weak D call: TRBD1 (5 bases). The CDR3 is 15 residues long. The germline V gene has CDR1 KGHSH and CDR2 LQKENI. Deletions cut 3 bases from V and 1 base from J, with 12 bases between.

This clone appeared once. The chain couples TRBV12-3 or TRBV12-4 to TRBJ1-1; the D is unclear. This CDR3 contains 12 residues. Trimming left V 6 bases short and J 4 bases short, with 9 bases between. The CDR3 DNA sequence: TGTGCCAGCAGCCCCCCTGGCACTGAAGCTTTCTTT. Amino acid sequence: CASSPPGTEAFF.

In its sample, this clone was seen once. V gene TRBV12-1 combines with J gene TRBJ1-5. TRBV12-1 is a recognized pseudogene. The CDR3 extends over 19 amino acids. The CDR3 DNA reads as TGTGCCAGCAGCCTCGTCCCAATCGGGTTCCTAAGGTCCGATCAGCCCCAGCATTTT. Protein product: CASSLVPIGFLRSDQPQHF.

This clone came up once. The rearrangement joins TRBV6-4 to TRBJ2-3, with 9 bases matching TRBD2. The CDR3 length is 16 residues. With 0 bases clipped from V and 2 bases from J, the junction kept 3 bases outside the gene matches. Per germline, CDR1 MRHNA and CDR2 SNTAGT. CDR3 sequence: CASSDSAGGPTDTQYF. Written as DNA, the CDR3 is TGTGCCAGCAGTGACTCGGCGGGGGGGCCCACAGATACGCAGTATTTT.

The chain carries TRBV7-2 and TRBJ2-2; D might be TRBD1 or TRBD2, each matching 7 bases. Trimming left V 3 bases short and J 5 bases short, with 13 bases between. This CDR3 has 15 amino acids. Germline loops: CDR1 SGHTA, CDR2 FQGNSA. CDR3 DNA: TGTGCCAGCAGCTTCAGCCAGGGGGGGACCGGGGAGCTGTTTTTT. Its protein product is CASSFSQGGTGELFF.

The chain links TRBV9 to TRBJ1-6; 9 bases are shared with TRBD1. After removal of 1 base from V and 7 bases from J, the junction contained 3 bases not matched to a gene. Germline CDR1 is SGDLS and CDR2 is YYNGEE. This CDR3 is 15 amino acids long. CDR3 bases: TGTGCCAGCAGCGTACAAGGACAGGGGAATTCACCCCTCCACTTT. It codes for CASSVQGQGNSPLHF.

CDR3 nucleotide sequence: TGTGCCAGTAGTATAGAGGCCTACCGAGTGGAGACAGATACGCAGTATTTT. Translated, it gives CASSIEAYRVETDTQYF. The chain has TRBV19 and TRBJ2-3; D gene unclear. Germline V gene lookup returns CDR1 LNHDA and CDR2 SQIVND (reference sequence). V was clipped by 0 bases and J by 3 bases, with 16 bases between them. The CDR3 loop spans 17 amino acids. The entire variable domain, with the rest obtained from reference TRBV19 and TRBJ2-3, is as follows: DGGITQSPKYLFRKEGQNVTLSCEQNLNHDAMYWYRQDPGQGLRLIYYSQIVNDFQKGDIAEGYSVSREKKESFPLTVTSAQKNPTAFYLCASSIEAYRVETDTQYFGPGTRLTVL.

The gene calls are TRBV9 and TRBJ2-3; 7 bases map to TRBD2. From germline, CDR1 is SGDLS and CDR2 YYNGEE. CDR3 length: 15 amino acids. The junction had 2 bases not matched to a gene; V was cut back by 0 bases and J by 1 base. CDR3 nucleotide sequence: TGTGCCAGCAGCGTAGCTAGCGGCCGCACAGATACGCAGTATTTT. It specifies CASSVASGRTDTQYF.

The V gene is TRBV7-2, the J gene TRBJ2-7, with D uncertain. The CDR3 has 15 amino acids. Deletions cut 0 bases from V and 2 bases from J, with 11 bases between. Germline loops: CDR1 SGHTA, CDR2 FQGNSA. DNA of the CDR3: TGTGCCAGCAGCTTAGCACGGACCGAGACCTACGAGCAGTACTTC. Encoded protein: CASSLARTETYEQYF.

V and J are TRBV2 and TRBJ1-5; D possibly corresponds to TRBD1 (5 bases). Germline CDR1 reads SNHLY; CDR2 reads FYNNEI. The germline V and J ends were trimmed by 6 bases and 2 bases, with 11 bases remaining between them. The CDR3 sequence is 14 residues long. CDR3 bases: TGTGCCAGCAGCTCAGGGAGGGGCAATCAGCCCCAGCATTTT. It translates to CASSSGRGNQPQHF.

The V call is TRBV7-2, the J call TRBJ2-2; 11 bases align to TRBD2. V shed 4 bases, J shed 3 bases, and the junction held 7 bases outside the gene matches. CDR1 is SGHTA, CDR2 FQGNSA, per germline. The CDR3 loop spans 17 amino acids. For the CDR3, the DNA is TGTGCCAGCAGCTCCGGGGTAGCGGGAGGGGACACCGGGGAGCTGTTTTTT. This sequence encodes CASSSGVAGGDTGELFF.

V gene TRBV6-1 combines with J gene TRBJ1-1; D is possibly TRBD1 (5 bases). The CDR3 runs 14 residues. Trimming stripped 0 bases from V and 6 bases from J, with 11 bases between. From germline, CDR1 is MNHNS and CDR2 SASEGT. The CDR3 loop reads CASSEARRGAEAFF. The CDR3 DNA reads as TGTGCCAGCAGTGAAGCGAGGCGGGGGGCTGAAGCTTTCTTT.

The V call is TRBV12-5, the J call TRBJ1-2; unclear D gene. Germline loops: CDR1 LGHNT, CDR2 FRNRAP. The CDR3 length is 13 residues. Trimming took 9 bases from V and 0 from J, leaving 11 bases between them. The CDR3 sequence: CASTLGTNYGYTF. The CDR3 coding sequence is TGTGCTAGCACCCTCGGGACTAACTATGGCTACACCTTC.

CDR3 sequence reads: CASSLAGAEADTQYF. CDR3 nucleotide sequence: TGCGCCAGCAGCTTGGCCGGGGCAGAAGCAGATACGCAGTATTTT. The rearrangement uses TRBV5-1 and TRBJ2-3, with D perhaps being TRBD1 or TRBD2 (5 bases each). V was clipped by 0 bases and J by 4 bases, with 12 bases between them. Germline V lookup: CDR1 SGHRS, CDR2 YFSETQ. The CDR3 extends over 15 amino acids.

The V gene is TRBV6-4, the J gene TRBJ2-7, with D perhaps TRBD1 (6 bases). Looked up from germline, CDR1 is MRHNA and CDR2 is SNTAGT. The CDR3 is 13 amino acids. V was pared by 2 bases and J by 6 bases, with 11 bases between. CDR3 in DNA: TGTGCCAGCAGTGACCGGGACAACGGCGAGCAGTACTTC. Its translation is CASSDRDNGEQYF.

This rearrangement joins TRBV29-1 to TRBJ1-2; D remains unclear. Germline-derived CDR1 and CDR2 are SQVTM and ANQGSEA. The CDR3 is 13 residues long. Trimming shortened V by 3 bases and J by 4 bases, and 12 bases separated the two germline ends. CDR3: CSVDASLGYGYTF. CDR3 sequence (DNA): TGCAGCGTTGACGCCAGTTTAGGCTATGGCTACACCTTC.

The V call is TRBV30, the J call TRBJ1-6; D is possibly TRBD1 (6 bases). The CDR3 extends over 13 amino acids. Trimming left V 4 bases short and J 11 bases short, with 15 bases between. Germline assignment: CDR1 GTSNPN and CDR2 SVGIG (reference sequence). The CDR3 protein is CAWIRGGTAPLHF. CDR3 bases: TGTGCCTGGATTAGAGGGGGAACGGCACCCCTCCACTTT.

The chain uses TRBV7-9 and TRBJ2-1; D not certain. The germline V gene encodes CDR1 SEHNR and CDR2 FQNEAQ (reference sequence). The CDR3 is made up of 13 amino acids. The germline V and J ends were trimmed by 0 bases and 8 bases, with 8 bases remaining between them. The DNA for the CDR3 is TGTGCCAGCAGCTTAGCGCAGTTCGATGAGCAGTTCTTC. Translated, it gives CASSLAQFDEQFF.

The rearrangement links TRBV4-1 to TRBJ2-5; D is uncertain. V was shortened by 0 bases and J by 5 bases, with 13 bases between the two germline ends. The CDR3 runs to 15 residues. From germline, CDR1 is MGHRA and CDR2 YSYEKL. CDR3 residues: CASSQEEHQLETQYF. The CDR3 nucleotides read TGCGCCAGCAGCCAAGAGGAACACCAGCTGGAGACCCAGTACTTC.

This chain connects TRBV19 to TRBJ1-1; 8 positions match TRBD1. This CDR3 has 14 residues. CDR1 and CDR2 (germline): LNHDA, SQIVND (reference sequence). V dropped 5 bases and J dropped 4; count of bases not matched to a gene: 6. The CDR3 is CASSERQGRTEAFF. In DNA form, the CDR3 reads TGTGCCAGTAGTGAACGACAGGGGCGCACTGAAGCTTTCTTT.